The 25 T cell receptor beta chains given below trace back to one sample, sequenced in a study of cytomegalovirus exposure and HLA in healthy donors. It was with 60 Vbeta and 13 Jbeta primers that the PCR ran. Assay used: immunoSEQ multiplex PCR; TCRdb lists only in-frame clones, some missing. The sample has roughly 160,000 clones; 82% are singletons. Sequenced material: PBMCs. These receptor sequences come from a man between 45 and 60 years old in good health and CMV-seropositive.

The chain recombines TRBV2 with TRBJ1-1; D is undetermined. Looked up from germline, CDR1 is SNHLY and CDR2 is FYNNEI. CDR3 length: 14 amino acids. V lost 7 bases to trimming and J lost 3 bases, with 15 bases between them. CDR3 residues: CASTGSLVDTEAFF. CDR3 nucleotides: TGTGCCAGCACCGGGTCTCTTGTGGACACTGAAGCTTTCTTT.

This chain connects TRBV4-2 to TRBJ2-4; D may be TRBD1 (5 bases). From germline, CDR1 is LGHNA and CDR2 YNFKEQ. V lost 2 bases, J lost 7 bases, and 12 bases lay in between. CDR3 length: 14 residues. Here the CDR3 DNA reads TGTGCCAGCAGCCAACCGGGCGCAGGGAACATTCAGTACTTC. It translates to CASSQPGAGNIQYF.

The chain recombines TRBV19 with TRBJ1-1; weak D call: TRBD1 (5 bases). This CDR3 is built from 13 residues. Germline CDR1 reads LNHDA; CDR2 reads SQIVND (reference sequence). V lost 7 bases and J lost 3, with 12 bases in between. The CDR3, as DNA: TGTGCCAGTATAGGGGTTTTGGACACTGAAGCTTTCTTT. It translates to CASIGVLDTEAFF. The full variable domain, completed using reference TRBV19 and TRBJ1-1, is DGGITQSPKYLFRKEGQNVTLSCEQNLNHDAMYWYRQDPGQGLRLIYYSQIVNDFQKGDIAEGYSVSREKKESFPLTVTSAQKNPTAFYLCASIGVLDTEAFFGQGTRLTVV.

The V call is TRBV19, the J call TRBJ1-3; 7 bases are a match to TRBD1. The CDR3 runs 17 residues. From germline, CDR1 is LNHDA and CDR2 SQIVND (reference sequence). V dropped 6 bases and J dropped 3; count of bases not matched to a gene: 14. CDR3 DNA sequence: TGTGCCAGTAGCATATCTGGGGCAGGGGGAAGTGGAAACACCATATATTTT. It specifies CASSISGAGGSGNTIYF.

The chain links TRBV4-3 to TRBJ1-4, with D uncertain. V was trimmed by 0 bases and J by 3 bases, leaving 11 bases between them. Germline values: CDR1 LGHNA, CDR2 YSLEER. The CDR3 has 16 residues. In DNA, the CDR3 is TGCGCCAGCAGCCAAGATATCGGGAGGGCTAATGAAAAACTGTTTTTT. Translated, it gives CASSQDIGRANEKLFF.

This chain joins TRBV19 and TRBJ2-3; D remains unclear. Germline V gives CDR1 LNHDA, CDR2 SQIVND (reference sequence). The CDR3 consists of 13 residues. V lost 8 bases and J lost 5, with 14 bases in between. The CDR3 reads CASDRGRGDTQYF. CDR3 sequence (DNA): TGTGCCAGTGACCGCGGTCGAGGAGATACGCAGTATTTT.

The chain couples TRBV7-2 to TRBJ2-1, with TRBD2 identical over 11 bases. This CDR3 region has 15 residues. V lost 5 bases and J lost 6; bases outside the gene matches: 6. Germline-derived CDR1 and CDR2 are SGHTA and FQGNSA. DNA for the CDR3: TGTGCCAGCAGCCCCATAGCGGGAGGGACCAATGAGCAGTTCTTC. As protein: CASSPIAGGTNEQFF.

V gene TRBV4-2 combines with J gene TRBJ1-4; D possibly corresponds to TRBD1 (5 bases). This CDR3 contains 15 residues. Germline CDR1 is LGHNA and CDR2 is YNFKEQ. V lost 4 bases, J lost 7 bases, and 16 bases lay in between. This chain's CDR3 is CASSLTAGTGEKLFF. In nucleotides, the CDR3 is TGTGCCAGCAGCCTAACCGCCGGGACTGGTGAAAAACTGTTTTTT.

The J gene is TRBJ2-7, the V gene TRBV19; 7 bases fit TRBD1. The germline gives CDR1 LNHDA, CDR2 SQIVND (reference sequence). CDR3 length: 15 residues. The V gene end was trimmed by 4 bases and the J gene end by 2 bases; junction bases not matched to a gene: 8. In DNA form, the CDR3 reads TGTGCCAGTAGTAACGACAGGGTACGGACCTACGAGCAGTACTTC. As protein: CASSNDRVRTYEQYF.

The rearrangement uses TRBV9 and TRBJ1-5, with D possibly matching TRBD1 (6 bases). The CDR3 runs 15 residues. V was trimmed by 3 bases and J by 0 bases, leaving 10 bases between them. CDR1 SGDLS and CDR2 YYNGEE come from the germline V gene. CDR3 protein: CASSAQGYSNQPQHF. In DNA, the CDR3 is TGTGCCAGCAGCGCACAGGGATATAGCAATCAGCCCCAGCATTTT. Full variable domain (outside the CDR3, taken from reference TRBV9 and TRBJ1-5): DSGVTQTPKHLITATGQRVTLRCSPRSGDLSVYWYQQSLDQGLQFLIQYYNGEERAKGNILERFSAQQFPDLHSELNLSSLELGDSALYFCASSAQGYSNQPQHFGDGTRLSIL.

This clone has only a few counts. The chain carries TRBV11-2 and TRBJ2-1; 14 bases line up with TRBD2. CDR1 SGHAT and CDR2 FQNNGV come from the germline V gene. The CDR3 contains 15 residues. The V segment lost 4 bases and the J segment 8 bases; nucleotides outside the gene matches: 4. CDR3 nucleotides: TGTGCCAGCAGCTCAGGACTAGCGGGAGGAGATGAGCAGTTCTTC. Protein: CASSSGLAGGDEQFF.

This clone was found a few times. The rearrangement links TRBV28 to TRBJ2-2; D unclear. The V gene lost 7 bases and the J gene lost 5 bases, with 14 bases spanning the gap. Germline CDR1 and CDR2: MDHEN and SYDVKM. The CDR3 is 14 residues long. CDR3 loop: CASMTTLGTGELFF. The CDR3 region has the DNA TGTGCCAGCATGACAACGCTTGGGACCGGGGAGCTGTTTTTT.

The chain combines TRBV18 with TRBJ2-7, with 12 bases fitting TRBD2. Losses at the gene ends were 2 bases for V and 0 bases for J; bases not matched to a gene: 5. In germline, CDR1 is KGHSH, CDR2 LQKENI. This CDR3 spans 17 amino acids. CDR3 DNA sequence: TGTGCCAGCTCACCAAGGCCTAGCGGGAGGGGCTCCTACGAGCAGTACTTC. Protein sequence: CASSPRPSGRGSYEQYF.

This clone was found once. V usage is TRBV9 and J usage is TRBJ2-5, with D possibly TRBD2 on 5 matching bases. From germline, CDR1 is SGDLS and CDR2 YYNGEE. CDR3 length equals 14 residues. The ends were cut back, 4 bases at V and 3 bases at J, with 13 bases in the middle. In DNA, the CDR3 is TGTGCCAGCAGCTTTGCGGACGGGGAAGAGACCCAGTACTTC. Translating it yields CASSFADGEETQYF.

This clone came up once. The chain carries TRBV5-4 and TRBJ1-2; 8 nucleotides align to TRBD1. V lost 4 bases to trimming and J lost 12 bases; unmatched junction nucleotides: 14. The CDR3 sequence is 14 residues long. CDR1 is SGHNT, CDR2 YYREEE, per germline (reference sequence). CDR3 bases: TGTGCCAGCAGCATGGACAGGGACCGTCCCGCTCACACCTTC. Amino acid sequence: CASSMDRDRPAHTF.

This clone was observed a single time. This chain links TRBV18 with TRBJ1-3, with 8 bases identical to TRBD1. Germline CDR1 is KGHSH and CDR2 is LQKENI. V shed 6 bases and J 3 bases; nucleotides not matched to a gene: 10. The CDR3 covers 16 residues. In DNA, the CDR3 is TGTGCCAGCTCTACCCAGGGGGCGTCGGATGGAAACACCATATATTTT. This translates into CASSTQGASDGNTIYF.

As for this clone: This sample includes further DNA sequences coding for the same CDR3. V gene TRBV7-8 combines with J gene TRBJ2-7, with D hard to call. From germline, CDR1 is SGHVS and CDR2 FQNEAQ. Trimming removed 5 bases at V and 4 bases at J, with 9 bases between. The CDR3 is 12 residues long. CDR3 in DNA: TGTGCCAGCAGCCTCGGTGCTTACGAGCAGTACTTC. Amino acid sequence: CASSLGAYEQYF. Full variable domain (remainder filled in from reference TRBV7-8 and TRBJ2-7): GAGVSQSPRYKVAKRGQDVALRCDPISGHVSLFWYQQALGQGPEFLTYFQNEAQLDKSGLPSDRFFAERPEGSVSTLKIQRTQQEDSAVYLCASSLGAYEQYFGPGTRLTVT.

This clone was found once. This chain joins TRBV5-1 and TRBJ2-3; possible D gene TRBD1, 6 bases. Trimming removed 0 bases from V and 2 bases from J, with 25 bases in between. The length of the CDR3 is 20 residues. CDR1 and CDR2 from the germline V gene are SGHRS and YFSETQ. In nucleotides, the CDR3 is TGCGCCAGCAGCTTGGGGACAGCTGTTGGCGGGCGGACTTACACAGATACGCAGTATTTT. Its translation: CASSLGTAVGGRTYTDTQYF.

The chain joins TRBV7-6 to TRBJ2-7; D unresolved. The CDR3 contains 12 residues. Germline V gives CDR1 SGHVS, CDR2 FNYEAQ. Trimming stripped 1 base from V and 7 bases from J, with 8 bases between. The CDR3 region is CASSLVTGEQYF. The CDR3 DNA reads as TGTGCCAGCAGCTTAGTTACGGGTGAGCAGTACTTC.

The genes are TRBV5-6 and TRBJ2-7, with TRBD2 as a possible D gene (5 bases). CDR1 is SGHDT, CDR2 YYEEEE, per germline. The CDR3 is made up of 12 amino acids. V was clipped by 2 bases and J by 3 bases, with 6 bases between them. The CDR3 protein is CASSLAVYEQYF. The CDR3 nucleotides are TGTGCCAGCAGCTTAGCGGTCTACGAGCAGTACTTC.

The CDR3 nucleotides read TGTGCCTGGAGTCTGCCAGGGGAGAAATATGGCTACACCTTC. Its translation: CAWSLPGEKYGYTF. V usage is TRBV30 and J usage is TRBJ1-2; a weak D match, TRBD1 (6 bases). This CDR3 region has 14 residues. Germline loops: CDR1 GTSNPN, CDR2 SVGIG (reference sequence). The V and J ends lost 2 bases and 5 bases respectively, with 15 bases between them.

The chain employs TRBV28 and TRBJ2-1, with D tentatively TRBD1 (5 bases). Germline CDR1 reads MDHEN; CDR2 reads SYDVKM. Trimming cost V 5 bases and J 6 bases, with 8 bases left between them. The CDR3 runs 12 residues. The CDR3 region is CASSLRVNEQFF. The CDR3 DNA follows: TGTGCCAGCAGTCTCAGGGTCAATGAGCAGTTCTTC.

This clone was seen a single time. The chain carries TRBV10-3 and TRBJ1-2, with D uncertain. Germline values: CDR1 ENHRY, CDR2 SYGVKD. With 2 bases removed from V and 8 bases from J, the gap between germline ends came to 9 bases. The CDR3 is 12 amino acids. The CDR3 bases are TGTGCCATCAGTGAGGAGGGCAGGGGCTACACCTTC. As protein: CAISEEGRGYTF.

This chain joins TRBV5-6 and TRBJ1-2; maybe TRBD1 (6 bases). The CDR3 contains 14 residues. Germline V gene sequence: CDR1 SGHDT, CDR2 YYEEEE. Trimming stripped 6 bases from V and 6 bases from J, with 18 bases between. For the CDR3, the DNA is TGTGCCAGCACCAAGGGAGGGGGAAGCAATGGCTACACCTTC. Translation: CASTKGGGSNGYTF.

The chain is built from TRBV15 and TRBJ2-1; D not resolved. The V gene's germline CDR1 is LNHNV and CDR2 YYDKDF (reference sequence). The CDR3 length is 12 residues. Trimming took off 1 base at V and 8 bases at J, with 6 bases between the two ends. The CDR3 nucleotides read TGTGCCACCAGCAGAGCCTTAGATGAGCAGTTCTTC. Translated, it gives CATSRALDEQFF.